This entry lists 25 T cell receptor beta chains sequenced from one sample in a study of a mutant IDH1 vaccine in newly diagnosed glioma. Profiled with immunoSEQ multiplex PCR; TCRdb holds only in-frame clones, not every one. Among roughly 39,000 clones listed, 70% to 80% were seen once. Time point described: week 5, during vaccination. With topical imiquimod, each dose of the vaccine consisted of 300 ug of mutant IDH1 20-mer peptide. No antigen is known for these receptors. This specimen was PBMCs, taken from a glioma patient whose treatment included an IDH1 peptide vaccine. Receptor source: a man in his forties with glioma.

CDR3 nucleotide sequence: TGCGCCAGCAGCTCACCTAGCACAGATACGCAGTATTTT. This gives the protein CASSSPSTDTQYF. The chain recombines TRBV5-1 with TRBJ2-3, with no clear D. The ends were cut back, 3 bases at V and 0 bases at J, with 5 bases in the middle. The V gene's germline CDR1 is SGHRS and CDR2 YFSETQ. The CDR3 is 13 residues long.

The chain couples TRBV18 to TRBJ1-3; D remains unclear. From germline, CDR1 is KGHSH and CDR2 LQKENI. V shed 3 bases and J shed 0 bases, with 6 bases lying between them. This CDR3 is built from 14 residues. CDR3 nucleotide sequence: TGTGCCAGCTCACCGGGAGGCTCTGGAAACACCATATATTTT. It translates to CASSPGGSGNTIYF.

In DNA form, the CDR3 reads TGTGCCATCAGTGAGAGGGCTAATGAAAAACTGTTTTTT. It encodes CAISERANEKLFF. The chain has TRBV10-3 and TRBJ1-4; D not certain. Germline assignment: CDR1 ENHRY and CDR2 SYGVKD. CDR3 length equals 13 residues. The V and J ends lost 2 bases and 3 bases respectively, with 4 bases between them.

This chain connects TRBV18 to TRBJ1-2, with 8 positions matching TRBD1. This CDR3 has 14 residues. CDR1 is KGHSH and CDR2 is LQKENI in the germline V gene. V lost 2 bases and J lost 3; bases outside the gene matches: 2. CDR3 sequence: CASSPMGQDYGYTF. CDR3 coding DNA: TGTGCCAGCTCACCAATGGGACAGGACTATGGCTACACCTTC.

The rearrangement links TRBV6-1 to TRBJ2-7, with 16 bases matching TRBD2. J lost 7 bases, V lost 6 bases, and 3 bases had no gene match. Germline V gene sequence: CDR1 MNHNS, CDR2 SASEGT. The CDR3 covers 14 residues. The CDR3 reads CASRGLAGGREQYF. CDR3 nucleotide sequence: TGTGCCAGCAGGGGACTAGCGGGGGGGCGTGAGCAGTACTTC.

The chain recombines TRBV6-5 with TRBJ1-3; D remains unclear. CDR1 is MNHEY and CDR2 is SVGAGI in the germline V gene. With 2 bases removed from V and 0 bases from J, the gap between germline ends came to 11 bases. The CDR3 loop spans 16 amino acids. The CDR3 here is CASSYKNSYSGNTIYF. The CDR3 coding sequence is TGTGCCAGCAGTTACAAGAACTCCTACTCTGGAAACACCATATATTTT.

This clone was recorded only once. The CDR3 coding sequence is TGTGCCAGCAGTGGCGGGTTGGGCTACACCTTC. The encoded protein is CASSGGLGYTF. This chain links TRBV2 with TRBJ1-2; D is uncertain. Trimming left V 4 bases short and J 8 bases short, with 8 bases between. Germline assignment: CDR1 SNHLY and CDR2 FYNNEI. The CDR3 runs 11 residues.

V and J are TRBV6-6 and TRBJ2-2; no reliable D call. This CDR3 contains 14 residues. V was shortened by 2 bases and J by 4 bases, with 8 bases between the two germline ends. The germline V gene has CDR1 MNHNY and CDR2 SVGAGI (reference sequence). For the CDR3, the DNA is TGTGCCAGCAGTTACAGGGTCGTCACCGGGGAGCTGTTTTTT. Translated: CASSYRVVTGELFF.

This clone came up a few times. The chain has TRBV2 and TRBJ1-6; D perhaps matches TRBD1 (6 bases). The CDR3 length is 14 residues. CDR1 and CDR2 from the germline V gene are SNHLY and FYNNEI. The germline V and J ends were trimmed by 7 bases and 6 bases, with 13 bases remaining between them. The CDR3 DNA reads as TGTGCCAGCAAAGCGGGACACAGTAATTCACCCCTCCACTTT. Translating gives CASKAGHSNSPLHF.

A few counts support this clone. As DNA, the CDR3 is TGTGCCACCAGCAGAGAGGACAGAGGGTTATCACCCCTCCACTTT. Translated: CATSREDRGLSPLHF. V is TRBV15 and J is TRBJ1-6, with D maybe TRBD1 (6 bases). In germline, CDR1 is LNHNV, CDR2 YYDKDF (reference sequence). The V end was cut by 0 bases, the J end by 10 bases, with 13 bases between. This CDR3 contains 15 residues.

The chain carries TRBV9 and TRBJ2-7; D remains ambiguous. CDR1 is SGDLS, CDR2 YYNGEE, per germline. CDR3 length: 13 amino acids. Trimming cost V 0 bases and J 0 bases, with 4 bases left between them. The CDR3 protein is CASSVASSYEQYF. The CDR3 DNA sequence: TGTGCCAGCAGCGTAGCCAGCTCCTACGAGCAGTACTTC.

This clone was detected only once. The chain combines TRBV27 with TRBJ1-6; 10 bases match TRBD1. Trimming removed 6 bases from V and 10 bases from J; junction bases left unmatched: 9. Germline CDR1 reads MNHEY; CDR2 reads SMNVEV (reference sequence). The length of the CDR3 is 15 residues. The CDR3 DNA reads TGTGCCAGCAGCTCAGCCGGGACAGGGGTCTCACCCCTCCACTTT. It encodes CASSSAGTGVSPLHF.

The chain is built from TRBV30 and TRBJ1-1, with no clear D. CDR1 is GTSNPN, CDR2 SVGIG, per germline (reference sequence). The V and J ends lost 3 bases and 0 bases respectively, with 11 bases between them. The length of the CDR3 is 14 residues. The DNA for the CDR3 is TGTGCCTGGAGACGGAAACAAATGAACACTGAAGCTTTCTTT. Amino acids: CAWRRKQMNTEAFF.

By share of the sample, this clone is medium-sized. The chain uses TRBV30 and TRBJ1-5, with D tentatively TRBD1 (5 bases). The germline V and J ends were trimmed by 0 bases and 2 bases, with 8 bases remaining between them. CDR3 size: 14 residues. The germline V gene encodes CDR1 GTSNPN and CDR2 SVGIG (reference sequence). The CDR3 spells CAWSVLTGNQPQHF. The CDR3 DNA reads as TGTGCCTGGAGTGTACTGACAGGCAATCAGCCCCAGCATTTT.

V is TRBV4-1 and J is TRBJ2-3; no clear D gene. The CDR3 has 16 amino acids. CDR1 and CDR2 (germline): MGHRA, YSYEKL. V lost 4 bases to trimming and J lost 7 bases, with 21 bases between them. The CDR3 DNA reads TGCGCCAGCAGCCCTGATTCCCCGGCTAGTTGGAATACGCAGTATTTT. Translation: CASSPDSPASWNTQYF.

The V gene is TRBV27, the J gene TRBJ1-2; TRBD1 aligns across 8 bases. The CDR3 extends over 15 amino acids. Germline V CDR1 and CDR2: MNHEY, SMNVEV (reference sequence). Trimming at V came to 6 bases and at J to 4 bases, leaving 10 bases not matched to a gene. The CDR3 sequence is CASRRTGSGIYGYTF. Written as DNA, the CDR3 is TGTGCCAGCAGGCGGACAGGGAGCGGTATCTATGGCTACACCTTC.

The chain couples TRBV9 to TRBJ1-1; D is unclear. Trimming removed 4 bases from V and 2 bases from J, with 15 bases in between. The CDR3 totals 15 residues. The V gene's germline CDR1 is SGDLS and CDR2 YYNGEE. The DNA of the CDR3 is TGTGCCAGCAGCATCGCCGGAACCCGAAACACTGAAGCTTTCTTT. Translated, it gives CASSIAGTRNTEAFF.

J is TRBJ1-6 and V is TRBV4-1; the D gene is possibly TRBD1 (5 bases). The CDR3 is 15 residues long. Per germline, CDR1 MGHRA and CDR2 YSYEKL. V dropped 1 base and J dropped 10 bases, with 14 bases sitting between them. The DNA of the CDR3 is TGCGCCAGCAGCCAAGCGTGGGCAGGGCGGTCACCCCTCCACTTT. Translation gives CASSQAWAGRSPLHF.

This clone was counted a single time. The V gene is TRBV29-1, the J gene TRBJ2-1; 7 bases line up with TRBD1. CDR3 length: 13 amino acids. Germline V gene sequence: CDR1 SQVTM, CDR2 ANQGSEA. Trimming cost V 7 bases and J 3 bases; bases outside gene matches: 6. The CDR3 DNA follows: TGCAGCGCCCACAGGGGTAACTACAATGAGCAGTTCTTC. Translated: CSAHRGNYNEQFF.

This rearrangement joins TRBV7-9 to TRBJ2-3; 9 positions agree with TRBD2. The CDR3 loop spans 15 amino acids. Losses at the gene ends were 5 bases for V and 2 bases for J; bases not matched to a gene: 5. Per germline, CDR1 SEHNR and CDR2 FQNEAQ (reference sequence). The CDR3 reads CASSALAGNTDTQYF. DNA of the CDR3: TGTGCCAGCAGCGCCCTAGCGGGGAACACAGATACGCAGTATTTT.

The CDR3 nucleotides read TGTGCCGGACAGGGCCTCGCCTACAATGAGCAGTTCTTC. Translating gives CAGQGLAYNEQFF. V usage is TRBV30 and J usage is TRBJ2-1, with 8 bases matching TRBD1. CDR1 is GTSNPN, CDR2 SVGIG, per germline (reference sequence). Losses at the gene ends were 8 bases for V and 2 bases for J; bases not matched to a gene: 5. The CDR3 runs to 13 residues.

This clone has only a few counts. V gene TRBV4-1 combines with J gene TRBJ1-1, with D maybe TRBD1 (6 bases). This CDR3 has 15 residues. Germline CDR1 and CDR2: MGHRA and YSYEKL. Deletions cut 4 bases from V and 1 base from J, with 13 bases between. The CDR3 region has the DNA TGCGCCAGCAGCCTGACGGTGACAGGGAACACTGAAGCTTTCTTT. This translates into CASSLTVTGNTEAFF.

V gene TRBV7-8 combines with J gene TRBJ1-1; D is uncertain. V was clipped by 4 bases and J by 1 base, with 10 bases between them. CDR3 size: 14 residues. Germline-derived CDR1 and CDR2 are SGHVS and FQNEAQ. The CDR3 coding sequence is TGTGCCAGCAGCTCCCTTCTAGGGAACACTGAAGCTTTCTTT. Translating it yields CASSSLLGNTEAFF.

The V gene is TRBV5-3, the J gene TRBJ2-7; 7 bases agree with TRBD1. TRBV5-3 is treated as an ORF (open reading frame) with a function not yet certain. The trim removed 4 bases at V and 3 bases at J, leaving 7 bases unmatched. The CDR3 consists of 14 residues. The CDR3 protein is CARSSPGQIYEQYF. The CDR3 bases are TGTGCCAGAAGCAGTCCGGGACAGATCTACGAGCAGTACTTC.

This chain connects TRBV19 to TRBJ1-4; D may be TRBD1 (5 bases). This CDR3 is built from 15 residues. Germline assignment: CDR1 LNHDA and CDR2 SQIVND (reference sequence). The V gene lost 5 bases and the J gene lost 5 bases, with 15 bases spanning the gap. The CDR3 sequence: CASSRRVEGNEKLFF. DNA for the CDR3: TGTGCCAGTAGTCGAAGGGTGGAGGGGAATGAAAAACTGTTTTTT.